The rows below give T cell receptor beta chains drawn from one sample of a study of T cells in Graves' hyperthyroidism and ophthalmopathy. TCRdb ran MiXCR on the multiplex PCR reads and lists one entry per CDR3 protein. Here the sample spans around 490,000 distinct CDR3 sequences, nearly 20% being singletons. Input material: blood. The origin of the receptors is a man aged 40-55 years with Graves' ophthalmopathy. The CDR3 runs from the conserved cysteine through the conserved F or W. The D gene is left open where the match is weak. Not every row has a clone size; where given, it reads once, few, many or a size class.

TRBJ2-1	TRBD2	TRBV27	NA	CATRALAGNNEQFF	TGTGCCACCAGGGCACTAGCGGGAAACAATGAGCAGTTCTTC
TRBJ2-1	TRBD2	TRBV11-2	many	CASRETERGGYNEQFF	TGTGCCAGCAGAGAGACGGAGCGGGGCGGGTACAATGAGCAGTTCTTC
TRBJ2-1	NA	TRBV20-1	NA	CSALTPPGDNEQFF	TGCAGTGCCTTGACCCCCCCTGGGGACAATGAGCAGTTCTTC
TRBJ2-5	NA	TRBV9	NA	CASSALLAGKETQYF	TGTGCCAGCAGCGCCTTACTAGCTGGAAAAGAGACCCAGTACTTC
TRBJ2-3	NA	TRBV7-2	NA	CASSSTWGGTDTQYF	TGTGCCAGCAGCTCCACTTGGGGGGGCACAGATACGCAGTATTTT
TRBJ1-3	NA	TRBV28	NA	CASSLLILGGGRSGNTIYF	TGTGCCAGCAGTTTACTCATTTTAGGGGGTGGAAGGTCTGGAAACACCATATATTTT
TRBJ1-1	NA	TRBV6-1	many	CASSERGANTEAFF	TGTGCCAGCAGTGAGCGGGGGGCGAACACTGAAGCTTTCTTT
TRBJ2-1	NA	TRBV5-1	few	CASSGASRNPYNEQFF	TGCGCCAGCAGCGGGGCCAGTCGCAACCCCTACAATGAGCAGTTCTTC
TRBJ1-2	NA	TRBV2	many	CASSERGQGPGYTF	TGTGCCAGCAGTGAACGGGGGCAAGGCCCTGGCTACACCTTC
TRBJ2-7	NA	TRBV11-2	NA	CASSVGQSHEQYF	TGTGCCAGCAGCGTTGGACAGTCGCACGAGCAGTACTTC
TRBJ2-3	TRBD2	TRBV4-3	NA	CASSSWTSGLDTQYF	TGCGCCAGCAGCTCTTGGACTAGCGGGTTAGATACGCAGTATTTT
TRBJ1-1	NA	TRBV6-1	few	CASSDGLGRGTEAFF	TGTGCCAGCAGTGACGGATTAGGCCGAGGCACTGAAGCTTTCTTT
TRBJ1-5	NA	TRBV28	many	CASTLDPDQPQHF	TGTGCCAGCACCCTCGACCCGGATCAGCCCCAGCATTTT
TRBJ2-2	NA	TRBV7-6	many	CASSLVEGTGELFF	TGTGCCAGCAGCTTAGTGGAGGGGACCGGGGAGCTGTTTTTT
TRBJ1-2	NA	TRBV29-1	few	CSSRDGYGYTF	TGCAGCTCCCGGGACGGCTATGGCTACACCTTC
TRBJ1-2	NA	TRBV10-3	NA	CAISSLGVNGYTF	TGTGCCATCAGTTCCTTGGGGGTGAATGGCTACACCTTC
TRBJ2-5	TRBD1	TRBV9	many	CASSVGTGQETQYF	TGTGCCAGCAGCGTGGGGACAGGCCAAGAGACCCAGTACTTC
TRBJ2-5	NA	TRBV4-1	NA	CASSQVRGAPPQETQYF	TGCGCCAGCAGCCAAGTACGGGGGGCCCCCCCCCAAGAGACCCAGTACTTC
TRBJ2-1	TRBD1	TRBV11-2	NA	CASSLPGQGNEQFF	TGTGCCAGCAGCTTGCCCGGACAGGGCAATGAGCAGTTCTTC
TRBJ2-2	NA	TRBV6-5	NA	CASSSPGGPANTGELFF	TGTGCCAGCAGTTCCCCCGGGGGACCCGCGAACACCGGGGAGCTGTTTTTT
TRBJ2-7	NA	TRBV30	NA	CAWSSQVEQYF	TGTGCCTGGAGCAGTCAAGTCGAGCAGTACTTC
TRBJ2-1	TRBD2	TRBV11-2	many	CASSPPTGTSGRGHEQFF	TGTGCCAGCAGCCCCCCTACCGGGACTAGCGGGAGAGGGCATGAGCAGTTCTTC
TRBJ2-3	NA	TRBV6-1	NA	CASSPGSGAGDTQYF	TGTGCCAGCAGCCCCGGGAGTGGGGCAGGAGATACGCAGTATTTT
TRBJ2-1	TRBD2	TRBV2	many	CASSPTSGQYNEQFF	TGTGCCAGCAGTCCCACTAGCGGACAATACAATGAGCAGTTCTTC
TRBJ2-2	TRBD2	TRBV3-1	NA	CASSQVASGVGELFF	TGTGCCAGCAGCCAAGTGGCTAGCGGGGTTGGGGAGCTGTTTTTT
TRBJ2-2	TRBD2	TRBV2	few	CASTQLAGGPGGAGELFF	TGTGCCAGCACCCAACTAGCGGGAGGGCCGGGAGGGGCCGGGGAGCTGTTTTTT
TRBJ2-2	NA	TRBV7-9	many	CASSPPSGQNTGELFF	TGTGCCAGCTCCCCCCCCTCCGGACAGAACACCGGGGAGCTGTTTTTT
TRBJ2-7	TRBD1	TRBV12-3/TRBV12-4	NA	CASSRLWDRTTGEQYF	TGTGCCAGCAGTCGTCTCTGGGACAGGACAACCGGGGAGCAGTACTTC
TRBJ2-6	TRBD1	TRBV20-1	NA	CSARRGQGPPRVSGANVLTF	TGCAGTGCTAGAAGGGGACAGGGACCACCTAGGGTCTCTGGGGCCAACGTCCTGACTTTC
TRBJ2-2	NA	TRBV7-2	NA	CASSLGGASPVNTGELFF	TGTGCCAGCAGCTTAGGAGGCGCGTCTCCGGTGAACACCGGGGAGCTGTTTTTT
TRBJ1-3	NA	TRBV30	many	CAWTPDVKGNTIYF	TGTGCCTGGACACCGGACGTTAAAGGAAACACCATATATTTT
TRBJ2-7	NA	TRBV19	NA	CASSIRQSSYEQYF	TGTGCCAGTAGTATCCGACAGAGCTCCTACGAGCAGTACTTC
TRBJ2-3	TRBD1	TRBV18	many	CASSHQGQGLTDTQYF	TGTGCCAGCTCACACCAAGGACAGGGACTCACAGATACGCAGTATTTT
TRBJ2-5	NA	TRBV7-3	NA	CASSVQGRGEETQYF	TGTGCTAGCAGCGTACAGGGACGGGGCGAGGAGACCCAGTACTTC
TRBJ2-3	NA	TRBV4-3	NA	CASSQEFGFRRGVSTDTQYF	TGCGCCAGCAGCCAAGAGTTCGGCTTTCGGAGGGGGGTCTCCACAGATACGCAGTATTTT
TRBJ1-2	NA	TRBV29-1	few	CSVEADGRAGYTF	TGCAGCGTTGAAGCGGACGGCCGGGCTGGCTACACCTTC
TRBJ1-2	NA	TRBV2	few	CASSPNKLLNYGYTF	TGTGCCAGCAGTCCCAACAAGTTACTTAACTATGGCTACACCTTC
TRBJ2-3	NA	TRBV2	many	CASRGLAITDTQYF	TGTGCCAGCAGAGGGCTAGCGATTACAGATACGCAGTATTTT
TRBJ1-1	TRBD1	TRBV20-1	NA	CSAMPQDRWAFF	TGCAGTGCCATGCCCCAGGACAGGTGGGCTTTCTTT
TRBJ1-2	NA	TRBV29-1	NA	CSVEGWGGRNYGYTF	TGCAGCGTTGAAGGGTGGGGTGGCCGCAACTATGGCTACACCTTC
TRBJ2-3	NA	TRBV5-1	NA	CASSLAGRDSTDTQYF	TGCGCCAGCAGCTTGGCCGGCAGGGACAGCACAGATACGCAGTATTTT
TRBJ1-2	NA	TRBV20-1	few	CSARPWGMGGYTF	TGCAGTGCTAGACCGTGGGGAATGGGCGGCTACACCTTC
TRBJ1-2	NA	TRBV18	few	CASSLDGPPTYGYTF	TGTGCCAGCTCACTTGACGGTCCACCCACCTATGGCTACACCTTC
TRBJ2-5	NA	TRBV18	many	CASSPDTRETQYF	TGTGCCAGCTCACCTGACACCCGAGAGACCCAGTACTTC
TRBJ2-1	NA	TRBV6-2/TRBV6-3	NA	CASREDSSSYNEQFF	TGTGCCAGCAGGGAGGACTCTAGCTCCTACAATGAGCAGTTCTTC
TRBJ2-1	NA	TRBV7-9	few	CASPAADSDSYNEQFF	TGTGCCAGCCCCGCCGCGGACAGTGACTCCTACAATGAGCAGTTCTTC
TRBJ2-3	NA	TRBV9	few	CASSVTTTDTQYF	TGTGCCAGCAGCGTGACAACAACAGATACGCAGTATTTT
TRBJ2-1	NA	TRBV20-1	medium-sized	CSANEDNEQFF	TGCAGTGCTAATGAAGACAATGAGCAGTTCTTC